The 19 T cell receptor beta chains below come from one sample, sequenced in a study of T cells in Graves' hyperthyroidism and ophthalmopathy. Amplification yielded TCR beta CDR3 regions, with RNA transcripts as the source. The HTBI set primed first-round TCR CDR3 RT-PCR. TCRdb processed the multiplex PCR reads anew with MiXCR; each CDR3 protein has one entry. The table has 450,000 to 550,000 distinct CDR3 sequences, around 22% seen once. Sample: blood. The receptors shown here come from a woman aged 25-40 years with Graves' ophthalmopathy.

The gene calls are TRBV10-3 and TRBJ1-1; D is unclear. Looked up from germline, CDR1 is ENHRY and CDR2 is SYGVKD. The CDR3 loop spans 12 amino acids. Trimming cost V 2 bases and J 4 bases, with 5 bases left between them. CDR3 bases: TGTGCCATCAGTGAGGGTTCCACTGAAGCTTTCTTT. It specifies CAISEGSTEAFF.

This clonotype was seen a few times. The chain employs TRBV6-1 and TRBJ1-1; no clear D. V was shortened by 2 bases and J by 5 bases, with 18 bases between the two germline ends. The CDR3 totals 16 residues. Germline V gives CDR1 MNHNS, CDR2 SASEGT. The CDR3 sequence is CASSEFVSPEGTEAFF. The CDR3 bases are TGTGCCAGCAGTGAATTTGTGAGTCCAGAAGGTACTGAAGCTTTCTTT.

This clonotype was found many times. The V call is TRBV11-2, the J call TRBJ2-4; D might be TRBD1 (6 bases). V was pared by 1 base and J by 5 bases, with 12 bases between. Germline assignment: CDR1 SGHAT and CDR2 FQNNGV. The CDR3 has 15 amino acids. This CDR3 is CASSLGGTPQNIQYF. CDR3 in DNA: TGTGCCAGCAGCTTAGGGGGGACACCGCAAAACATTCAGTACTTC.

This clonotype showed up just a few times. The chain links TRBV6-5 to TRBJ2-7, with a weak D call TRBD2 (6 bases). CDR3 length: 14 residues. CDR1 is MNHEY, CDR2 SVGAGI, per germline. Trimming left V 10 bases short and J 2 bases short, with 18 bases between. CDR3 sequence (DNA): TGTGCCACCAATTCCCGGGACTGGCCCTACGAGCAGTACTTC. Its protein is CATNSRDWPYEQYF.

This clonotype was seen at least ten times. The gene calls are TRBV11-1 and TRBJ1-1, with D possibly matching TRBD1 (6 bases). V was pared by 5 bases and J by 10 bases, with 20 bases between. Germline V gene data show CDR1 as SGHAT and CDR2 as FQDESV (reference sequence). The CDR3 sequence is 14 residues long. For the CDR3, the DNA is TGTGCCAGCAGCCGCACCGGGACACCAAACTCAGCTTTCTTT. The encoded protein is CASSRTGTPNSAFF.

This clonotype was counted ten times or more. V and J are TRBV6-2 or TRBV6-3 and TRBJ2-2, with 12 bases aligning to TRBD2. CDR1 and CDR2 from the germline V gene are MNHEY and SVGEGT. The CDR3 is 18 residues long. V lost 6 bases to trimming and J lost 1 base; unmatched junction nucleotides: 9. The CDR3 here is CASSARLAGVLNTGELFF. As DNA, the CDR3 is TGTGCCAGCAGCGCCCGACTAGCGGGGGTCCTGAACACCGGGGAGCTGTTTTTT.

This clonotype was observed at least ten times. The chain combines TRBV18 with TRBJ2-5; 7 bases fit TRBD1. There are 14 residues in the CDR3. V lost 4 bases to trimming and J lost 2 bases; unmatched junction nucleotides: 4. Germline V gene sequence: CDR1 KGHSH, CDR2 LQKENI. Here the CDR3 reads CASSQMDRQETQYF. Here the CDR3 DNA reads TGTGCCAGCTCACAAATGGACAGGCAAGAGACCCAGTACTTC.

The chain carries TRBV7-2 and TRBJ2-5, with D tentatively TRBD2 (5 bases). Trimming pared 9 bases from V and 3 bases from J, leaving 14 bases between. The CDR3 is 13 amino acids. Germline CDR1 is SGHTA and CDR2 is FQGNSA. The CDR3 reads CASRLIGEETQYF. The CDR3 region has the DNA TGTGCCAGTAGACTTATCGGGGAAGAGACCCAGTACTTC. Variable domain in full (rest from reference TRBV7-2 and TRBJ2-5): GAGVSQSPSNKVTEKGKDVELRCDPISGHTALYWYRQSLGQGLEFLIYFQGNSAPDKSGLPSDRFSAERTGGSVSTLTIQRTQQEDSAVYLCASRLIGEETQYFGPGTRLLVL.

The V gene is TRBV12-3 or TRBV12-4, the J gene TRBJ2-2; possible D gene TRBD2, 5 bases. V was clipped by 2 bases and J by 5 bases, with 12 bases between them. The CDR3 contains 15 residues. This CDR3 is CASSLPNSGTGELFF. CDR3 nucleotides: TGTGCCAGCAGTTTACCAAACTCGGGGACCGGGGAGCTGTTTTTT.

The V and J genes are TRBV18 and TRBJ2-2, with D perhaps given as TRBD1 or TRBD2 (5 bases each). CDR3 size: 14 residues. Deletions cut 5 bases from V and 6 bases from J, with 13 bases between. CDR1 is KGHSH, CDR2 LQKENI, per germline. The CDR3 DNA follows: TGTGCCAGCTCAGGGGACCTTTACTCCGGGGAGCTGTTTTTT. This gives the protein CASSGDLYSGELFF.

This clonotype was counted at least ten times. The chain carries TRBV6-5 and TRBJ2-5; D gene uncertain. Germline loops: CDR1 MNHEY, CDR2 SVGAGI. Trimming stripped 0 bases from V and 6 bases from J, with 8 bases between. CDR3 length: 13 residues. The CDR3 loop is CASSYSGRQTQYF. CDR3 sequence (DNA): TGTGCCAGCAGTTACTCAGGACGGCAGACCCAGTACTTC.

The sample holds many counts of this clonotype. The chain joins TRBV28 to TRBJ2-4; D gene unclear. In germline, CDR1 is MDHEN, CDR2 SYDVKM. V was clipped by 4 bases and J by 0 bases, with 16 bases between them. The CDR3 consists of 17 residues. CDR3 nucleotide sequence: TGTGCCAGCAGTTCCCACCGGACGTCCCTAGCCAAAAACATTCAGTACTTC. Residues: CASSSHRTSLAKNIQYF.

This clonotype appeared a few times. V is TRBV19 and J is TRBJ2-5, with D perhaps matching TRBD1 or TRBD2 (5 bases each). The V gene's germline CDR1 is LNHDA and CDR2 SQIVND (reference sequence). This CDR3 spans 14 amino acids. The V end lost 3 bases, the J end lost 3 bases, and 11 bases lay between the germline ends. CDR3 sequence reads: CASSILGTKETQYF. The CDR3, as DNA: TGTGCCAGTAGTATCCTCGGGACCAAAGAGACCCAGTACTTC.

This clonotype was detected many times. This rearrangement joins TRBV28 to TRBJ1-1; D is unresolved. Germline CDR1 and CDR2: MDHEN and SYDVKM. There are 12 residues in the CDR3. Deletions cut 6 bases from V and 8 bases from J, with 13 bases between. The chain's CDR3 is CASRLPGAEAFF. The CDR3 bases are TGTGCCAGCAGACTACCCGGAGCGGAAGCTTTCTTT.

This clonotype was found many times. The genes are TRBV7-8 and TRBJ1-5; D not resolved. V lost 5 bases to trimming and J lost 2 bases, with 16 bases between them. The germline V gene encodes CDR1 SGHVS and CDR2 FQNEAQ. This CDR3 comprises 16 residues. Here the CDR3 DNA reads TGTGCCAGCAGCGTTACTATTGGGATTGGCAATCAGCCCCAGCATTTT. Protein: CASSVTIGIGNQPQHF. Full variable domain (outside the CDR3, taken from reference TRBV7-8 and TRBJ1-5): GAGVSQSPRYKVAKRGQDVALRCDPISGHVSLFWYQQALGQGPEFLTYFQNEAQLDKSGLPSDRFFAERPEGSVSTLKIQRTQQEDSAVYLCASSVTIGIGNQPQHFGDGTRLSIL.

This clonotype was observed at least ten times. This chain joins TRBV7-9 and TRBJ1-2; the D gene is possibly TRBD1 (5 bases). The CDR3 consists of 15 residues. Germline loops: CDR1 SEHNR, CDR2 FQNEAQ (reference sequence). V was pared by 1 base and J by 4 bases, with 13 bases between. The CDR3 region has the DNA TGTGCCAGCAGCTTAGAAGGGACCGACATCTATGGCTACACCTTC. Protein product: CASSLEGTDIYGYTF.

V usage is TRBV10-3 and J usage is TRBJ2-5; D ambiguous. This CDR3 is 14 amino acids long. V lost 4 bases to trimming and J lost 4 bases, with 13 bases between them. CDR1 and CDR2 (germline): ENHRY, SYGVKD. CDR3 nucleotides: TGTGCCATCAGTGTTCTTTATCCCCCAGAGACCCAGTACTTC. Its protein is CAISVLYPPETQYF.

Ten or more counts support this clonotype. The chain recombines TRBV10-3 with TRBJ2-5; 10 bases map to TRBD2. In germline, CDR1 is ENHRY, CDR2 SYGVKD. The CDR3 is 15 residues long. Unmatched junction bases numbered 5, after V lost 0 bases and J lost 7 bases. This chain's CDR3 is CAISESLAGDGTQYF. The CDR3 nucleotides are TGTGCCATCAGTGAGTCCCTAGCGGGGGATGGGACCCAGTACTTC.

The rearrangement joins TRBV20-1 to TRBJ1-1; 8 positions agree with TRBD1. Trimming cost V 7 bases and J 1 base; bases outside gene matches: 11. This CDR3 comprises 15 residues. Germline V gene lookup returns CDR1 DFQATT and CDR2 SNEGSKA (reference sequence). In DNA form, the CDR3 reads TGCAGTGTCGGACAGGGTGTATTGCAGAACACTGAAGCTTTCTTT. Its translation: CSVGQGVLQNTEAFF.